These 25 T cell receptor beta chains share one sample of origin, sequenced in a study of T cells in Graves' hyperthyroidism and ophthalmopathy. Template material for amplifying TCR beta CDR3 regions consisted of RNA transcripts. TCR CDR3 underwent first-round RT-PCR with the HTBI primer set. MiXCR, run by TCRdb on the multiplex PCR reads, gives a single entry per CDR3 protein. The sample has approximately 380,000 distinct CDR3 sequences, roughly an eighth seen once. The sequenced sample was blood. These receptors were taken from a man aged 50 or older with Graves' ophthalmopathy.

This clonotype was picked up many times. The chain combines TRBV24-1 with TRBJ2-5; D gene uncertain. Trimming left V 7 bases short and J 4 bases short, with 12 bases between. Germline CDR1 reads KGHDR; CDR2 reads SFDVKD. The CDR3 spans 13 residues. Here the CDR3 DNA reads TGTGCCACCAGCACCCCCTTCGGAGAGACCCAGTACTTC. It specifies CATSTPFGETQYF.

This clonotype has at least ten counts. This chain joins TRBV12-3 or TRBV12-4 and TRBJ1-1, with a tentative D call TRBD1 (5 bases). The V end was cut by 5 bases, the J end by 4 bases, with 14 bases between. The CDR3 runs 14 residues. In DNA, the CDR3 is TGTGCCAGCAGTCCCCTTGGGGGTTCCACTGAAGCTTTCTTT. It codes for CASSPLGGSTEAFF.

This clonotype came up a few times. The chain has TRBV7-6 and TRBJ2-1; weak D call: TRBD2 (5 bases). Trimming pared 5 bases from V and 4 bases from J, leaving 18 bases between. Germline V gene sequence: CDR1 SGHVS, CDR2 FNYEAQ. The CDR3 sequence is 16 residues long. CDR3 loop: CASSPVGIPDYNEQFF. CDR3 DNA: TGTGCCAGCAGCCCCGTCGGGATTCCGGATTACAATGAGCAGTTCTTC. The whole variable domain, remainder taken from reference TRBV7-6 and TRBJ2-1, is GAGVSQSPRYKVTKRGQDVALRCDPISGHVSLYWYRQALGQGPEFLTYFNYEAQQDKSGLPNDRFSAERPEGSISTLTIQRTEQRDSAMYRCASSPVGIPDYNEQFFGPGTRLTVL.

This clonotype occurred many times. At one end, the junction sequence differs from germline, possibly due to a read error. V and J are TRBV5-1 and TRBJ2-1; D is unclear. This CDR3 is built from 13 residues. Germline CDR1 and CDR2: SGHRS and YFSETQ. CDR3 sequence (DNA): TGTGCCAGCAGCCTTTCCTCCTACAATGAGCAGTTCTTC. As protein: CASSLSSYNEQFF.

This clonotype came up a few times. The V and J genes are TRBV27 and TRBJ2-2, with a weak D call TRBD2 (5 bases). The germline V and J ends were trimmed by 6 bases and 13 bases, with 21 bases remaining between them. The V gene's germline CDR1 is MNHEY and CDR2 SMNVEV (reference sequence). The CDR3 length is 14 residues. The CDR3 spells CASRPEALRGMLFF. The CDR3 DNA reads TGTGCCAGCAGACCGGAGGCCCTCCGAGGAATGCTGTTTTTT.

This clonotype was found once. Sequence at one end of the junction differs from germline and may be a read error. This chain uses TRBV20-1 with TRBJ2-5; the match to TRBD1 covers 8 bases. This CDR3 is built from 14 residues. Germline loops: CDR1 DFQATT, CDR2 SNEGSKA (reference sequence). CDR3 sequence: CGASHPGGKETQYF. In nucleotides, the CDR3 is TGCGGTGCCAGCCATCCAGGGGGCAAAGAGACCCAGTACTTC.

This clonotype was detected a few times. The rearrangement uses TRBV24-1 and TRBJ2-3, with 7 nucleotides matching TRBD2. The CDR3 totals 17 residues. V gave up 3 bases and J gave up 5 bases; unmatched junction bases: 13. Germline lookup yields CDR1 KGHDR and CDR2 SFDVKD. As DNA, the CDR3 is TGTGCCACCAGTGATCTAGCGGAGGGACGGCTGGGAGATACGCAGTATTTT. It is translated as CATSDLAEGRLGDTQYF.

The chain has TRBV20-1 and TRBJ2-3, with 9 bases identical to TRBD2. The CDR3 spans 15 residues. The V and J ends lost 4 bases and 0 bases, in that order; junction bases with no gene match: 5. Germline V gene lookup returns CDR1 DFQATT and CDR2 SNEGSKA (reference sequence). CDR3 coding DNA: TGCAGTGCTAAGCTAGCGGGAACTAGCACAGATACGCAGTATTTT. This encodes CSAKLAGTSTDTQYF.

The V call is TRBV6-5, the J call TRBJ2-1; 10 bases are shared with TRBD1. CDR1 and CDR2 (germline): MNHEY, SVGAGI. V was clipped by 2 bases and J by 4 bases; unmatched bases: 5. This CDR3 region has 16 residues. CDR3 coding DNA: TGTGCCAGCAGTTACAGGGACAGGGGACCTTACAATGAGCAGTTCTTC. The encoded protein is CASSYRDRGPYNEQFF.

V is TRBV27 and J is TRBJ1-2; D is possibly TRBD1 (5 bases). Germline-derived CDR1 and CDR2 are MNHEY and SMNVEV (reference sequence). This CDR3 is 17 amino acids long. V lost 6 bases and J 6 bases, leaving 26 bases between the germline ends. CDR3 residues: CASRALQDYGARNGYTF. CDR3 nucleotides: TGTGCCAGCAGAGCCCTACAGGACTATGGAGCGAGAAATGGCTACACCTTC.

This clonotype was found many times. Written as DNA, the CDR3 is TGTGCCAGCAGTCGCCGGGACACCGCCTACGAGCAGTACTTC. Its protein product is CASSRRDTAYEQYF. J is TRBJ2-7 and V is TRBV6-1; a possible D gene is TRBD1 (6 bases). The V gene lost 5 bases and the J gene lost 2 bases, with 13 bases spanning the gap. The germline V gene has CDR1 MNHNS and CDR2 SASEGT. The length of the CDR3 is 14 residues.

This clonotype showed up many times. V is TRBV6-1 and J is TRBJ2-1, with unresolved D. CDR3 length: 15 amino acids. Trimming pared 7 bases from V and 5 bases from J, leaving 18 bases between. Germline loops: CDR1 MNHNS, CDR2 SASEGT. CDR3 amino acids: CASTHPGGLDNEQFF. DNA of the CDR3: TGTGCCAGCACTCACCCCGGTGGGCTAGACAATGAGCAGTTCTTC.

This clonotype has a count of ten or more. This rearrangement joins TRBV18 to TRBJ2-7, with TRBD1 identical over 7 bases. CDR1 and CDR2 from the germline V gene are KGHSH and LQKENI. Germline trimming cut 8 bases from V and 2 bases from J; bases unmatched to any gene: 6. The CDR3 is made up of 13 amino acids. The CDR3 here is CASSPGTAYEQYF. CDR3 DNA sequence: TGTGCCAGCAGCCCTGGGACAGCCTACGAGCAGTACTTC.

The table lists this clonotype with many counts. The chain's CDR3 is CASSFVGVQSMKQFF. In DNA form, the CDR3 reads TGTGCCAGCAGCTTTGTGGGGGTCCAGTCAATGAAGCAGTTCTTC. The chain combines TRBV13 with TRBJ2-1, with D possibly called TRBD1 or TRBD2 (5 bases each). V dropped 3 bases and J dropped 11 bases, with 20 bases sitting between them. The germline V gene encodes CDR1 PRHDT and CDR2 FYEKMQ (reference sequence). The CDR3 is 15 residues long.

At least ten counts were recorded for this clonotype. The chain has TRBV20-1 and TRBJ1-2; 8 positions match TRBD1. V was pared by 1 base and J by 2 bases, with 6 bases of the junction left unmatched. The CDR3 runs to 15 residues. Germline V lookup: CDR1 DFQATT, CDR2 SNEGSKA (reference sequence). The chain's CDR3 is CSARGGNRGNYGYTF. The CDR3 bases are TGCAGTGCTAGAGGGGGAAACAGGGGGAACTATGGCTACACCTTC.

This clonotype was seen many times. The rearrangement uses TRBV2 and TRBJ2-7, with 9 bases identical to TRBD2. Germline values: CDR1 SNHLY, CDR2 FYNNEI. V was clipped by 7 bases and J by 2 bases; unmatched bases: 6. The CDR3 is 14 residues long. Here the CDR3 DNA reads TGTGCCAGCAAGACAGCGGGAGGAACCTACGAGCAGTACTTC. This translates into CASKTAGGTYEQYF.

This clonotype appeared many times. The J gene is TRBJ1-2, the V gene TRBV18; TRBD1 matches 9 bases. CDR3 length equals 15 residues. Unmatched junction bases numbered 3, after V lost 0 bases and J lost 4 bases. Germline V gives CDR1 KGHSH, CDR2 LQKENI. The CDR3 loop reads CASSPPGQGIYGYTF. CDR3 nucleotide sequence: TGTGCCAGCTCACCACCGGGACAGGGAATCTATGGCTACACCTTC.

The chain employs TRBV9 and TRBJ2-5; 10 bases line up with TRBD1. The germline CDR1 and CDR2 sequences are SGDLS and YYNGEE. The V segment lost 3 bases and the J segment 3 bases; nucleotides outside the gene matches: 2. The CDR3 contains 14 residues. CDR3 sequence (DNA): TGTGCCAGCAGCGCCGGGACAGGGGAAGAGACCCAGTACTTC. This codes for CASSAGTGEETQYF. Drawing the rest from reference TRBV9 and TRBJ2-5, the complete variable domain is DSGVTQTPKHLITATGQRVTLRCSPRSGDLSVYWYQQSLDQGLQFLIQYYNGEERAKGNILERFSAQQFPDLHSELNLSSLELGDSALYFCASSAGTGEETQYFGPGTRLLVL.

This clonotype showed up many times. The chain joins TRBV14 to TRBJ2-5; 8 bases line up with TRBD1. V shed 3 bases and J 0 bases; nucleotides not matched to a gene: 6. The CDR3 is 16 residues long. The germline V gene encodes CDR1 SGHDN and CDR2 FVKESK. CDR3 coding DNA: TGTGCCAGCAGCCACCGGACAGGGCTCAACCAAGAGACCCAGTACTTC. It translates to CASSHRTGLNQETQYF.

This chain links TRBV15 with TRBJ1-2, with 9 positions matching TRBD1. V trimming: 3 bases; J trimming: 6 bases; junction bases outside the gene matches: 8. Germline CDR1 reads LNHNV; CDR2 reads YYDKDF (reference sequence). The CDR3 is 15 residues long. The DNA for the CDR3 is TGTGCCACCAGCAGTGAGGACAGGGGAAGGCATGGCTACACCTTC. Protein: CATSSEDRGRHGYTF. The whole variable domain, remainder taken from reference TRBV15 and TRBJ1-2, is DAMVIQNPRYQVTQFGKPVTLSCSQTLNHNVMYWYQQKSSQAPKLLFHYYDKDFNNEADTPDNFQSRRPNTSFCFLDIRSPGLGDTAMYLCATSSEDRGRHGYTFGSGTRLTVV.

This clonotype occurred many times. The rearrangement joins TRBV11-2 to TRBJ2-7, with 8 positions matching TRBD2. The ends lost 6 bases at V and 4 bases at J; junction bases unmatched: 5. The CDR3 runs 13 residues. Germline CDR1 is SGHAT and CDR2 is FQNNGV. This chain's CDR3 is CASRGLARYEQYF. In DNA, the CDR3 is TGTGCCAGCAGAGGACTAGCTCGGTACGAGCAGTACTTC.

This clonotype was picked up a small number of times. The CDR3 nucleotides are TGTGCCAGCATGGCAGAAAGCACAGATACGCAGTATTTT. Encoded protein: CASMAESTDTQYF. The chain has TRBV7-3 and TRBJ2-3, with D hard to call. The CDR3 runs 13 residues. Germline CDR1 SGHTA, CDR2 FQGTGA. Trimming pared 7 bases from V and 0 bases from J, leaving 8 bases between.

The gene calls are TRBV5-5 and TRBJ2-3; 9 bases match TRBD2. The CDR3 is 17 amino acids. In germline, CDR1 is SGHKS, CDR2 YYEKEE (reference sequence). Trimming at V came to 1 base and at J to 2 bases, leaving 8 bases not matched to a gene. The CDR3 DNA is TGTGCCAGCAGCTTGTACCCGAGACTAGCGGTCACAGATACGCAGTATTTT. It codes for CASSLYPRLAVTDTQYF.

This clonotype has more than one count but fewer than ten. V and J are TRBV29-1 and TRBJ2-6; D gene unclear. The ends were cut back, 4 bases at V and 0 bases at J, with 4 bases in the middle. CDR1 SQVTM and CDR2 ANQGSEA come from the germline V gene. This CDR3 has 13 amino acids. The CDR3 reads CSVADSGANVLTF. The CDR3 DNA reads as TGCAGCGTTGCCGACTCTGGGGCCAACGTCCTGACTTTC.

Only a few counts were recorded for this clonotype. CDR3: CASSQDPDRYTGELFF. CDR3 bases: TGCGCCAGCAGCCAAGATCCGGACCGTTACACCGGGGAGCTGTTTTTT. V gene TRBV4-1 combines with J gene TRBJ2-2; D ambiguous. CDR1 and CDR2 from the germline V gene are MGHRA and YSYEKL. V was pared by 0 bases and J by 3 bases, with 11 bases between. CDR3 length: 16 residues.